The sample holds many counts of the clone carrying this T cell receptor beta chain. Its matching antigen is unknown. Unique molecular identifiers were affixed to single, distinct cDNA molecules. Using its own MiXCR run on the 5' RACE reads, TCRdb lists one record per CDR3 protein. Of 25,000 to 40,000 distinct CDR3 sequences in the sample, roughly 5% were seen once. This sample was included in a study of early T cells in non-severe SARS-CoV-2 infection. Across the study: Sequencing targeted bulk RNA from unsorted whole blood, leaving chains unpaired. Whole-study findings and limits: Private and CD4 specificities were missed by VDJdb matching, which favored anti-spike CD8 responses.

Germline V gene sequence: CDR1 SGHVS, CDR2 FQNEAQ. V was pared by 3 bases and J by 0 bases, with 18 bases between. CDR3 size: 19 residues. The chain employs TRBV7-8 and TRBJ2-6, with a weak D call TRBD1 (5 bases). The sample consisted of whole blood. The TCR originated in an adult who was a healthcare worker with PCR-confirmed SARS-CoV-2 infection or an uninfected control (not recorded which). The chain's CDR3 is CASSFLRQLRSSGANVLTF. CDR3 nucleotide sequence: TGTGCCAGCAGCTTCCTGCGACAGTTAAGGTCCTCTGGGGCCAACGTCCTGACTTTC. Filled out from reference TRBV7-8 and TRBJ2-6, the complete variable domain reads GAGVSQSPRYKVAKRGQDVALRCDPISGHVSLFWYQQALGQGPEFLTYFQNEAQLDKSGLPSDRFFAERPEGSVSTLKIQRTQQEDSAVYLCASSFLRQLRSSGANVLTFGAGSRLTVL.